This T cell receptor beta chain originates from a study of blood T cell repertoires in COVID-19. On the study more broadly: Collection of acute and convalescent COVID-19 samples took place in the United States, Italy and Spain. Sources were T cells, B-cell-depleted T cells, or PBMCs; the material itself was cDNA or gDNA.

This clone was picked up a small number of times. In the source study's methods: How many nucleated cells were present was estimated from reference gene primer amplification. Generated by immunoSEQ multiplex PCR, the TCRdb table keeps only in-frame clones and is missing some. V and J calls and clone size are given by that table; D and trimming were obtained from the DNA. The sample yields about 170,000 clones, approximately 86% seen once. Germline V gene sequence: CDR1 LNHDA, CDR2 SQIVND (reference sequence). CDR3 size: 14 residues. The V segment lost 4 bases and the J segment 3 bases; nucleotides outside the gene matches: 2.

The chain joins TRBV19 to TRBJ2-5; 10 nucleotides agree with TRBD1. The clonotype comes from a man in his 60s who had recovered from COVID-19. The specimen was peripheral blood. The CDR3 DNA is TGTGCCAGTAGTACCGGGACAGGGGAAGAGACCCAGTACTTC. Residues: CASSTGTGEETQYF.